The clone carrying this TCR beta chain was counted only a few times. The antigen is not known. Researchers reported that TCR beta cDNA libraries carried unique molecular identifiers. MiXCR, applied by TCRdb to the PCR reads, yields one record per CDR3 protein. The table shows roughly 620,000 distinct CDR3 sequences, with 40% to 50% occurring only once. V shed 7 bases and J shed 5 bases, with 17 bases lying between them. The CDR3 runs to 14 residues. CDR1 is LGHDT and CDR2 is YNNKEL in the germline V gene (reference sequence). The sample is drawn from a study of post-analysis software for immune sequencing data. Overall study context: Recorded disease courses covered relapsing-remitting, secondary progressive and progressive-relapsing multiple sclerosis. Some patients had no subtype annotation. Study outcomes and limitations: Elevated frequency relative to controls characterized about 5 TRBV segments in patients, TRBV5-6, TRBV5-1 and TRBV20-1 among them. Analysis by F measure revealed that same-batch samples clustered strongly together.

The rearrangement links TRBV3-1 to TRBJ2-5; TRBD1 is a possible D gene (5 bases). The sample was blood. This clonotype originated in a girl aged 5-17 years with multiple sclerosis. The CDR3 DNA reads as TGTGCCAGCACCCAGGGTATTTTGGGGGAGACCCAGTACTTC. This encodes CASTQGILGETQYF.